This T cell receptor (beta chain) was obtained from a study of a mutant IDH1 vaccine in newly diagnosed glioma. Looking at the study overall: Patients came in for eight vaccinations, in weeks 1, 3, 5, 7, 11, 15, 19 and 23. Vaccination followed radiotherapy alone by 4-6 weeks, or accompanied temozolomide cycles. The treated population exhibited a male proportion of about 60%, a female proportion of 37.5%, and a mean age of around 40 years.

On this clone: Its antigen is unidentified.

The CDR3 runs 16 residues. The V gene lost 3 bases and the J gene lost 1 base, with 16 bases spanning the gap. CDR1 SGHRS and CDR2 YFSETQ come from the germline V gene. Noted time point: week 23, last vaccination. With topical imiquimod, each dose of the vaccine consisted of 300 ug of mutant IDH1 20-mer peptide. Assay used: immunoSEQ multiplex PCR; TCRdb lists only in-frame clones, some missing. The table has some 80,000 clones, around 83% seen once. The sequenced sample was PBMCs, obtained from a glioma patient whose treatment included an IDH1 peptide vaccine. This receptor was identified in a woman aged 45 to 65 with glioma. The chain has TRBV5-1 and TRBJ2-5, with D unclear. The CDR3 bases are TGCGCCAGCAGCTCCGGTTGGAGCGAGATCCAAGAGACCCAGTACTTC. Translation gives CASSSGWSEIQETQYF.